The TCR beta chain under discussion was sequenced for a study of radiotherapy plus CTLA-4 blockade in lung cancer. In the study overall: Across the patients, objective responses occurred in 15% to 20%, and disease control in roughly 33%. Study-level points and caveats: Alongside interferon-beta, early blood T cell clone dynamics were reportedly the best predictor of response. Subsequent to radiotherapy plus ipilimumab, tumor-derived TCR clones underwent expansion in blood.

Those patients who had chemo-refractory metastatic non-small-cell lung cancer were given focal radiation along with CTLA-4 blockade through ipilimumab. In the case of this clone: Its target is not known.

The protocol was immunoSEQ multiplex PCR, while the TCRdb copy is restricted to in-frame clones and leaves out a portion. The sample consists of around 80,000 clones, around 76% of them appearing once. This CDR3 contains 17 residues. The germline gives CDR1 LGHNA, CDR2 YNFKEQ. V lost 0 bases, J lost 7 bases, and 12 bases stayed unmatched. The source material was peripheral blood, sampled from a patient treated with radiotherapy plus ipilimumab. This receptor was taken from a human donor with non-small cell lung cancer whose response to radiotherapy plus ipilimumab could not be evaluated. Some clones in this sample may be carry-over from other donors' samples. The rearrangement joins TRBV4-2 to TRBJ2-5, with 9 bases lining up with TRBD2. The CDR3 DNA reads as TGTGCCAGCAGCCAAGAGGAACAAGCGGGGGGCCGGGGGACCCAGTACTTC. Amino acids: CASSQEEQAGGRGTQYF.